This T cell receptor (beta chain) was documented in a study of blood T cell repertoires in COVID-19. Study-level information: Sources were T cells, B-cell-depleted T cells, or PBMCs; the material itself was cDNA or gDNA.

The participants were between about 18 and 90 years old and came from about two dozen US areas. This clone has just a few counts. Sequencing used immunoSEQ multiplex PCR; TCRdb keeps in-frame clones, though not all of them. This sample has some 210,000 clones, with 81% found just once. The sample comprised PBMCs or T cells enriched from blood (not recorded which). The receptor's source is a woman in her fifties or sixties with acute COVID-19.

The DNA for the CDR3 is TGTGCCAGCAGTTTAGAACAGATTGACTACTACGAGCAGTACTTC. Its protein product is CASSLEQIDYYEQYF. The chain carries TRBV27 and TRBJ2-7; perhaps TRBD2 as D (5 bases). CDR3 length: 15 residues. Trimming stripped 2 bases from V and 3 bases from J, with 14 bases between. Germline CDR1 and CDR2: MNHEY and SMNVEV (reference sequence).